This T cell receptor (beta chain) emerged from a study of CD8+CD57+ T cells in acquired aplastic anemia. Investigators profiled TCR beta VDJ and CDR3 from genomic DNA template. MiXCR, run by TCRdb on the reads, gives a single entry per CDR3 protein. The sample yields about 150,000 distinct CDR3 sequences, 52% seen once. There are 16 residues in the CDR3. Trimming left V 2 bases short and J 7 bases short, with 20 bases between. Germline loops: CDR1 SGHTA, CDR2 FQGNSA. Patients included in sequencing had previously demonstrated CD8+CD57+ cell expansion by flow cytometry. This clonotype was counted a single time.

The V and J genes are TRBV7-2 and TRBJ2-5; possible D gene TRBD2, 6 bases. Specimen: sorted CD4+, CD8+, or CD8+CD57+ T cells (not recorded which) from PBMCs. This clonotype was obtained from a human donor with aplastic anemia. The CDR3 DNA follows: TGTGCCAGCAGCTTACAGGGAAGCGGGTCCTCCGGGACCCAGTACTTC. It encodes CASSLQGSGSSGTQYF.